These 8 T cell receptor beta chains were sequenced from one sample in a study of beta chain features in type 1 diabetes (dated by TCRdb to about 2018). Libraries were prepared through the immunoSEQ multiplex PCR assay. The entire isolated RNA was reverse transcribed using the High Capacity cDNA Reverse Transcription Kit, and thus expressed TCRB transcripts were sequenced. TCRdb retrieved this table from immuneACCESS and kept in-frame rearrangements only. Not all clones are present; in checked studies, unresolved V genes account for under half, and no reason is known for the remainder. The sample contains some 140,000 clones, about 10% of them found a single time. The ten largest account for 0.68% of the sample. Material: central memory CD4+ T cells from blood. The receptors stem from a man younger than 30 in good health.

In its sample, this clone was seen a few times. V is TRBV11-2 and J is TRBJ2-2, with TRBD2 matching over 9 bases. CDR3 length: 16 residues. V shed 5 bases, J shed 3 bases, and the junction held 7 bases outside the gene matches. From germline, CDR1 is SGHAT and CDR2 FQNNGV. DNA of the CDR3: TGTGCCAGCAGCCGACGTAGCGGGGGCTACACCGGGGAGCTGTTTTTT. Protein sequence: CASSRRSGGYTGELFF.

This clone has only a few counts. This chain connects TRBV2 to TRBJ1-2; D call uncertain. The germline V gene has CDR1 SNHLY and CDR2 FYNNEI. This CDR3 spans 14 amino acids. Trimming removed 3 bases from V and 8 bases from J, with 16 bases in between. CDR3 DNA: TGTGCCAGCAGTGAGATTGGGCCAGGTGGAGGCTACACCTTC. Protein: CASSEIGPGGGYTF.

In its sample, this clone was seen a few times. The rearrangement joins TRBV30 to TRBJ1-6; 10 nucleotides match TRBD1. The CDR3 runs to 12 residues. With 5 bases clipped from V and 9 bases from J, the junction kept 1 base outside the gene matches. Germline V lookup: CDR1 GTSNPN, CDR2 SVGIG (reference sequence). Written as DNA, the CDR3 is TGTGCCTGGGGGGACAGGGGTTCACCCCTCCACTTT. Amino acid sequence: CAWGDRGSPLHF.

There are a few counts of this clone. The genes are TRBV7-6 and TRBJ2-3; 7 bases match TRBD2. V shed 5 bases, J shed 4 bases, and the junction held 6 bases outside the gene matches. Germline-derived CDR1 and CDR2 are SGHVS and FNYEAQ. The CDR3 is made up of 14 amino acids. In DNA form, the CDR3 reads TGTGCCAGCAGCCCGACTAGCTCATCAGATACGCAGTATTTT. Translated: CASSPTSSSDTQYF.

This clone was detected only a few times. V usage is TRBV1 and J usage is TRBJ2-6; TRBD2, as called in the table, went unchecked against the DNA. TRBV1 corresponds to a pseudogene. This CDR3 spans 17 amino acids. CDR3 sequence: CTRRPGKSDSGANVLTF. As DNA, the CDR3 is TGCACCAGGAGGCCTGGTAAATCCGACTCTGGGGCCAACGTCCTGACTTTC.

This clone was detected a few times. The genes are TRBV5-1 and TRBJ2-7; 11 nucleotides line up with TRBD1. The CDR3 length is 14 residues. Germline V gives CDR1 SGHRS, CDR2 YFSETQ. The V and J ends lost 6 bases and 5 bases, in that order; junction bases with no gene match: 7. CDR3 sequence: CASTRTGGLDEQYF. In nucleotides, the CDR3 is TGCGCCAGCACAAGGACAGGGGGCCTAGACGAGCAGTACTTC. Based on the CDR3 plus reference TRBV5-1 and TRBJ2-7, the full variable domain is KAGVTQTPRYLIKTRGQQVTLSCSPISGHRSVSWYQQTPGQGLQFLFEYFSETQRNKGNFPGRFSGRQFSNSRSEMNVSTLELGDSALYLCASTRTGGLDEQYFGPGTRLTVT.

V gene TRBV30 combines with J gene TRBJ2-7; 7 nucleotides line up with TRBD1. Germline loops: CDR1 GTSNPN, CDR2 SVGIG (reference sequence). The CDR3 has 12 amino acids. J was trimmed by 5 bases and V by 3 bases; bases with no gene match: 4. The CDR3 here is CAWSLQGNEQYF. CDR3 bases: TGTGCCTGGAGCCTACAGGGGAACGAGCAGTACTTC.

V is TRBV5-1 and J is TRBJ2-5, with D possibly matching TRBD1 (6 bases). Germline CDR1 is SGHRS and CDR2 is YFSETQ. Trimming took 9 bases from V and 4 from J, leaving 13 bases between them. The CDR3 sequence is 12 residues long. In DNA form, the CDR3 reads TGCGCCAACAACAGGGATGCAGAGACCCAGTACTTC. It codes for CANNRDAETQYF.